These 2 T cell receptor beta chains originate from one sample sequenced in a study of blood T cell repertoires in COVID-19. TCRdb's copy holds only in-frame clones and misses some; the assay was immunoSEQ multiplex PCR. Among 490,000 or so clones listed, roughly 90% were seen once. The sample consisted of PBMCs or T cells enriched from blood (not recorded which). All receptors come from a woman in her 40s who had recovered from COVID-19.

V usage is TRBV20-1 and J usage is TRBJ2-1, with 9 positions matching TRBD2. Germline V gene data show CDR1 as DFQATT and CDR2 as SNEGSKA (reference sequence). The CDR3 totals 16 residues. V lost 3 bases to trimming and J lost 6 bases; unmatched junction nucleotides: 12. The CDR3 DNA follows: TGCAGTGCTAGTCGGGCGGGAGGGCAGGATCGCAATGAGCAGTTCTTC. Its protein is CSASRAGGQDRNEQFF.

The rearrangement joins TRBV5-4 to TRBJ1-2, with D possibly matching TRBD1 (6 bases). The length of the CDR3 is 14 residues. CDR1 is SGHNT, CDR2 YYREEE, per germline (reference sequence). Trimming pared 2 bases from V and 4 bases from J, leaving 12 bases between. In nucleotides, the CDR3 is TGTGCCAGCAGCTTAGTTACAGGGCCCTATGGCTACACCTTC. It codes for CASSLVTGPYGYTF.